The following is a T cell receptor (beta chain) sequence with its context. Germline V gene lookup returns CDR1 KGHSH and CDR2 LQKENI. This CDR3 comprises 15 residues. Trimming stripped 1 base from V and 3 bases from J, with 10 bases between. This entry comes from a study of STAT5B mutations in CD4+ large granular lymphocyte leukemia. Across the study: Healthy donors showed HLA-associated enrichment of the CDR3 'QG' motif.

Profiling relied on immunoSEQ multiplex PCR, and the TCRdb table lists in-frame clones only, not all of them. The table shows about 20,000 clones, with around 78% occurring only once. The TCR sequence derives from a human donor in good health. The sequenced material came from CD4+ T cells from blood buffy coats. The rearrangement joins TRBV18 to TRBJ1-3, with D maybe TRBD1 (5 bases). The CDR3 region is CASSPLEGVGNTIYF. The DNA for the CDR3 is TGTGCCAGCTCACCACTCGAAGGGGTTGGAAACACCATATATTTT.